The rows below give T cell receptor beta chains drawn from one sample of a study of T cells in Graves' hyperthyroidism and ophthalmopathy. TCRdb itself ran the multiplex PCR reads through MiXCR, one entry per CDR3 protein. The data show 500,000 to 800,000 distinct CDR3 sequences, more than 12% seen once. Specimen: blood. These receptors all come from a woman in her forties or fifties with Graves' ophthalmopathy. The CDR3 runs from the conserved cysteine through the conserved F or W. Each record gives: D gene, clone size, V gene, J gene, CDR3 protein, CDR3 DNA. D genes are given only for firm matches. Size is omitted from some rows. Given values are once, few, many or a class for expanded clones.

NA	NA	TRBV7-9	TRBJ1-1	CASSLVEAGSLEAFF	TGTGCCAGCAGCTTAGTGGAGGCGGGCAGCCTTGAAGCTTTCTTT
TRBD2	NA	TRBV11-3	TRBJ2-2	CASSSRTRSPGELFF	TGTGCCAGCAGCTCCAGGACTAGGAGTCCCGGGGAGCTGTTTTTT
NA	many	TRBV24-1	TRBJ2-3	CATSEWDSTDTQYF	TGTGCCACCAGTGAATGGGACAGCACAGATACGCAGTATTTT
NA	many	TRBV12-5	TRBJ2-3	CASALRTTGTDTQYF	TGTGCTAGTGCCTTGAGGACTACCGGCACAGATACGCAGTATTTT
NA	NA	TRBV10-3	TRBJ1-2	CAIKGWGERYGYTF	TGTGCCATCAAGGGGTGGGGGGAACGGTATGGCTACACCTTC
TRBD2	few	TRBV6-2/TRBV6-3	TRBJ2-1	CASSYRLAGESSYNEQFF	TGTGCCAGCAGTTATAGACTAGCGGGAGAGTCAAGCTACAATGAGCAGTTCTTC
TRBD1	NA	TRBV28	TRBJ2-2	CANSALQGKQRAGELFF	TGTGCCAACAGTGCCTTACAGGGGAAGCAAAGGGCCGGGGAGCTGTTTTTT
NA	many	TRBV5-1	TRBJ1-1	CASSFPPGQKNTEAFF	TGCGCCAGCAGCTTTCCTCCGGGACAAAAGAACACTGAAGCTTTCTTT
TRBD1	many	TRBV5-1	TRBJ1-1	CASSVLGSTGGPPEAFF	TGCGCCAGCAGCGTCCTCGGGTCCACAGGGGGCCCACCCGAAGCTTTCTTT
NA	many	TRBV2	TRBJ2-7	CASMEGETYEQYF	TGTGCCAGCATGGAGGGAGAAACCTACGAGCAGTACTTC
TRBD2	NA	TRBV6-1	TRBJ2-7	CASSHGTSGALSYEQYF	TGTGCCAGCAGTCACGGGACTAGCGGAGCGCTCTCCTACGAGCAGTACTTC